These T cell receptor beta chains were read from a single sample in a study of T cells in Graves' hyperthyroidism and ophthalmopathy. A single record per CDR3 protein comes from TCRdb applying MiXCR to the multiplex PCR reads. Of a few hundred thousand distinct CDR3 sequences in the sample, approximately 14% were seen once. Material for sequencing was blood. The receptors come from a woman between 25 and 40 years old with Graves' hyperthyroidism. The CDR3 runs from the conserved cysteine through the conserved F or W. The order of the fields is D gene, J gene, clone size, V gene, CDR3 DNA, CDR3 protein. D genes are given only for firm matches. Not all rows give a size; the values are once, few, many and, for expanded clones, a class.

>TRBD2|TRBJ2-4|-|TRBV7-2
TGTGCCAGCAGCTTAGATGGCGGGAGGGCCGACATTCAGTACTTC
CASSLDGGRADIQYF
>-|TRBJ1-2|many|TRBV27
TGTGCCAGCAGTTTAAGTCAAACCTATGGCTACACCTTC
CASSLSQTYGYTF
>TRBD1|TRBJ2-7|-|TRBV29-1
TGCAGCGTTGGACGGACAGGGCCCTACGAGCAGTACTTC
CSVGRTGPYEQYF
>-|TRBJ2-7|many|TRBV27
TGTGCCAGCAGTTCGGACGGGAGTCCCAACGAGCAGTACTTC
CASSSDGSPNEQYF
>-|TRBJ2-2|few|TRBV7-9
TGTGCCAGCAGCTTAGCGGGAGTCCTAACCTGGGAGCTGTTTTTT
CASSLAGVLTWELFF
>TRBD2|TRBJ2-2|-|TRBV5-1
TGCGCCAGCAGCACCGGGACTAGCGGGAACACCGGGGAGCTGTTTTTT
CASSTGTSGNTGELFF
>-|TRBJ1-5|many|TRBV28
TGTGCCAGCAGCTTCCGAGGAGCCGGCAATCAGCCCCAGCATTTT
CASSFRGAGNQPQHF
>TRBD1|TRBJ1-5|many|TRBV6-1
TGTGCCAGCAGTGAAAGGACAGGAACAAACAGCAATCAGCCCCAGCATTTT
CASSERTGTNSNQPQHF
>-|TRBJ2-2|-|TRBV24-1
TGTGCCATCAGTGACTACGGGACCATAAACACCGGGGAGCTGTTTTTT
CAISDYGTINTGELFF
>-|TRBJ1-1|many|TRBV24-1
TGTGCCATACGATCGGGACAGAACACTGAAGCTTTCTTT
CAIRSGQNTEAFF
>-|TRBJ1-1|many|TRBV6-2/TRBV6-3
TGTGCCAGCATAAAAACGGCCGGCACTGAAGCTTTCTTT
CASIKTAGTEAFF
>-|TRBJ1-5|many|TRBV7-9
TGTGCCAGCAGCCCCGGAGCCTGGGGCAATCAGCCCCAGCATTTT
CASSPGAWGNQPQHF
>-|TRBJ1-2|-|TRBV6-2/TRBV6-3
TGTGCCAGCAGACCGTTGGGGGGCGCCAGGGTAGGAAGCGGCTACACCTTC
CASRPLGGARVGSGYTF
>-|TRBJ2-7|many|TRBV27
TGTGCCAGCAGTTCGACAGGCTACGAGCAGTACTTC
CASSSTGYEQYF
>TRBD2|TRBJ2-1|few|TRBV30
TGTGCCTGGAGTGCTGAGCCGGGGGGGTGCAATGAGCAGTTCTTC
CAWSAEPGGCNEQFF
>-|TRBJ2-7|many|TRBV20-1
TGCAGTGCTAGACGTAACTACGAGCAGTACTTC
CSARRNYEQYF
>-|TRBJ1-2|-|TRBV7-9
TGTGCCAGCAGCTTGGAGCGGATTAACTATGGCTACACCTTC
CASSLERINYGYTF
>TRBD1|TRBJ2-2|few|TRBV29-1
TGCAGCGTAAAAGGACAGGGCCTCCTCACCGGGGAGCTGTTTTTT
CSVKGQGLLTGELFF
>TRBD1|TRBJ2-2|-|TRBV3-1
TGTGCCAGCAGCCCCCGACAGGGGCCTTGGGGGCTGTTTTTT
CASSPRQGPWGLFF
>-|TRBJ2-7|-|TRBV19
TGTGCCAGTAGTACTCACGGGGACGAGCAGTACTTC
CASSTHGDEQYF
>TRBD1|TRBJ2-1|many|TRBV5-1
TGCGCCAGCAGCTTGGAAGACAGGGTGGTACAAAACAACTACAATGAGCAGTTCTTC
CASSLEDRVVQNNYNEQFF
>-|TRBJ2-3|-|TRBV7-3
TGTGCCAGCAGCTTTTTCCCCCTTGAGAATACGCAGTATTTT
CASSFFPLENTQYF
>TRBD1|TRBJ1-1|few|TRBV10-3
TGTGCCATCAGTGAAGACAGGGAGGCTCGGACTGAAGCTTTCTTT
CAISEDREARTEAFF
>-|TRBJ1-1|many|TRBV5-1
TGCGCCAGCAGCTTGTGGACGGTGAACACTGAAGCTTTCTTT
CASSLWTVNTEAFF
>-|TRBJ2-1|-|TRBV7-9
TGTGCCAGCAGCTTAGAGGCCCAGGGCCCCGAGCAGTTCTTC
CASSLEAQGPEQFF
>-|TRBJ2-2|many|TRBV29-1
TGCAGCATGACCCTAACCAGGGCCGGGGAGCTGTTTTTT
CSMTLTRAGELFF
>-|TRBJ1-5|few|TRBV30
TGTGCCTGGAGTGCAGCCGGGGGGAATCAGCCCCAGCATTTT
CAWSAAGGNQPQHF
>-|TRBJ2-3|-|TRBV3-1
TGTGCCAGCAGCCGACTAGAGGGAAGCGTCGGTAGAGATACGCAGTATTTT
CASSRLEGSVGRDTQYF
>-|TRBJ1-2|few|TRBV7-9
TGTGCCAGCAGCTTTAGTCCGCGAGGTCACTATGGCTACACCTTC
CASSFSPRGHYGYTF
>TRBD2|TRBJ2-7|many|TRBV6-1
TGTGCCAGCAGAGCTAGCGGGAACTCCGAGCAGTACTTC
CASRASGNSEQYF
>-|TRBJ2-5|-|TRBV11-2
TGTGCCAGCACCCCACTGCAGGAGTACCAAGAGACCCAGTACTTC
CASTPLQEYQETQYF
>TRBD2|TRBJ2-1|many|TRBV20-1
TGCAGTGCCACAGGACGGGAGGGCCGCTACAATGAGCAGTTCTTC
CSATGREGRYNEQFF
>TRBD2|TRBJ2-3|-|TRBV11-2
TGTGCCAGCGGGACTAGCGGGAGTTCCGCAGATACGCAGTATTTT
CASGTSGSSADTQYF
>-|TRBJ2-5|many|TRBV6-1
TGTGCCAGCAGAGTAAGCGAAAAAGAGACCCAGTACTTC
CASRVSEKETQYF
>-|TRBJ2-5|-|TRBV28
TGTGCCAGCAGGTCGGGAAGGTTGCAAGAGACCCAGTACTTC
CASRSGRLQETQYF
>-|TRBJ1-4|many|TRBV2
TGTGCCAGCGCCAACGGACAGTCACCCAATGAAAAACTGTTTTTT
CASANGQSPNEKLFF
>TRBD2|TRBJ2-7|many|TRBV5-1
TGCGCCAGCAAATTAGCGGGTCCTGGGGGCTACGAGCAGTACTTC
CASKLAGPGGYEQYF